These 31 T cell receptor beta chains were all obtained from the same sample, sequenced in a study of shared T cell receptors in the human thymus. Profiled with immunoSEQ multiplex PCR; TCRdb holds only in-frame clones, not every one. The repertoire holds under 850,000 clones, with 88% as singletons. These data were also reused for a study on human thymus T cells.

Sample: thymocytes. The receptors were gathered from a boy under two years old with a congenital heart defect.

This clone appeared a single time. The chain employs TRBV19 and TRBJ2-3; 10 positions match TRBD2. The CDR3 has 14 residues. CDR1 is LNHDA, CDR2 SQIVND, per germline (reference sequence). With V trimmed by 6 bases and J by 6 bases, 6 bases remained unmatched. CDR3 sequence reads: CASRLAGAPDTQYF. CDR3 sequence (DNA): TGTGCCAGTAGGCTAGCGGGAGCCCCCGATACGCAGTATTTT.

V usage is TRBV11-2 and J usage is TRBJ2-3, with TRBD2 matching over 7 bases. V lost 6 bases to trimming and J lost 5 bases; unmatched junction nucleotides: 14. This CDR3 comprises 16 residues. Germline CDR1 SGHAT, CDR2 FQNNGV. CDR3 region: CASRSLAGDLEDTQYF. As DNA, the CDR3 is TGTGCCAGCAGGTCCTTGGCGGGAGACTTGGAAGATACGCAGTATTTT.

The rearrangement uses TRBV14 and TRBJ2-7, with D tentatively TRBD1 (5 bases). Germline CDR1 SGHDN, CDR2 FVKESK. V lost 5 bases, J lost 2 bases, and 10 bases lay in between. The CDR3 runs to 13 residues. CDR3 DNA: TGTGCCAGCAGCGCAGGGCCGACCTACGAGCAGTACTTC. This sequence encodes CASSAGPTYEQYF.

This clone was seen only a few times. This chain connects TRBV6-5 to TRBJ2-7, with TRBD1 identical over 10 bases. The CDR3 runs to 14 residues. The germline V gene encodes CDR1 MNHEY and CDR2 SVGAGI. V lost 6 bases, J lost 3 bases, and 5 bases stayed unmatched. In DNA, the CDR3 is TGTGCCAGCAGCCCCGGGACAGGGGACTACGAGCAGTACTTC. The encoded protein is CASSPGTGDYEQYF.

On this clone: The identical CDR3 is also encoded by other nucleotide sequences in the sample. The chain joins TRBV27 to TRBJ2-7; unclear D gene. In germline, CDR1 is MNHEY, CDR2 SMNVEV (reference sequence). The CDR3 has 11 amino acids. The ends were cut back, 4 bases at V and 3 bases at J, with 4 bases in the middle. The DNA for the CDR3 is TGTGCCAGCAGTTCCAACTACGAGCAGTACTTC. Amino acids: CASSSNYEQYF.

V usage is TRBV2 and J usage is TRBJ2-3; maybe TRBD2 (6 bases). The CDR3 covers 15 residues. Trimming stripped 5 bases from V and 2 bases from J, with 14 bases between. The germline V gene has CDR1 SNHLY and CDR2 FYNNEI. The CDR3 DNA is TGTGCCAGCAGTCCCATAGCGGCTGCCACAGATACGCAGTATTTT. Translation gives CASSPIAAATDTQYF.

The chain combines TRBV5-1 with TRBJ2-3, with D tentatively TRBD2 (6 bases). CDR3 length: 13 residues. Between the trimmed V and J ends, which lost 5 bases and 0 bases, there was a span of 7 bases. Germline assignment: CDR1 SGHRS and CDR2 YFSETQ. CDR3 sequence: CASRGRSTDTQYF. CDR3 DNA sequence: TGCGCCAGCAGAGGGAGGAGCACAGATACGCAGTATTTT. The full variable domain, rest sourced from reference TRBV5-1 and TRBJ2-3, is KAGVTQTPRYLIKTRGQQVTLSCSPISGHRSVSWYQQTPGQGLQFLFEYFSETQRNKGNFPGRFSGRQFSNSRSEMNVSTLELGDSALYLCASRGRSTDTQYFGPGTRLTVL.

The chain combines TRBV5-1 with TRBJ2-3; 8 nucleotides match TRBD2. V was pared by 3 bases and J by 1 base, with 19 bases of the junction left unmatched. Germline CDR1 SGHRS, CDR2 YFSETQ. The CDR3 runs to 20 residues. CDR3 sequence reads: CASSSRGLLAVDRGTDTQYF. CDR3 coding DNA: TGCGCCAGCAGCTCTAGGGGACTACTAGCGGTCGACCGGGGCACAGATACGCAGTATTTT.

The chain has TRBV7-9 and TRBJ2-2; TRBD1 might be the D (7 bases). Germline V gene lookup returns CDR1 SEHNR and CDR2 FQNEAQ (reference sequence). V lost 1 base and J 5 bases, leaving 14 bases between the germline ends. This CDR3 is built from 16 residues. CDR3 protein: CASSLGRQGGTGELFF. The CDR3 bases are TGTGCCAGCAGCTTAGGGCGGCAGGGGGGTACCGGGGAGCTGTTTTTT.

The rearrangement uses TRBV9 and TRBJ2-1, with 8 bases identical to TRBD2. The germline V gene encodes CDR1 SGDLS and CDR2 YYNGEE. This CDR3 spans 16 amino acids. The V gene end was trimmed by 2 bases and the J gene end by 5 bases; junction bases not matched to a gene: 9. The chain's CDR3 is CASSVGGLVGHNEQFF. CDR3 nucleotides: TGTGCCAGCAGCGTGGGGGGACTAGTAGGGCACAATGAGCAGTTCTTC. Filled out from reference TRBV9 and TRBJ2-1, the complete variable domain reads DSGVTQTPKHLITATGQRVTLRCSPRSGDLSVYWYQQSLDQGLQFLIQYYNGEERAKGNILERFSAQQFPDLHSELNLSSLELGDSALYFCASSVGGLVGHNEQFFGPGTRLTVL.

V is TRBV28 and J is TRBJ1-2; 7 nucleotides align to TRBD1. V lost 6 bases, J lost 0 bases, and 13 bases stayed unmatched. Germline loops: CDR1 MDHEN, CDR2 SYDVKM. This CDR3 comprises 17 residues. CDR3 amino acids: CASSYTDRRHPNYGYTF. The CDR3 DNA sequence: TGTGCCAGCAGCTATACGGACAGGCGACACCCTAACTATGGCTACACCTTC.

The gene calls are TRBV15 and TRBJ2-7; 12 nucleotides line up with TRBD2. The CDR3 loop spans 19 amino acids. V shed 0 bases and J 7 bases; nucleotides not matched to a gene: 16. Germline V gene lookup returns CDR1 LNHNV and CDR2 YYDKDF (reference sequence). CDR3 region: CATSRDTLFVGLAGKEQYF. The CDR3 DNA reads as TGTGCCACCAGCAGAGATACCTTATTCGTAGGACTAGCGGGAAAGGAGCAGTACTTC.

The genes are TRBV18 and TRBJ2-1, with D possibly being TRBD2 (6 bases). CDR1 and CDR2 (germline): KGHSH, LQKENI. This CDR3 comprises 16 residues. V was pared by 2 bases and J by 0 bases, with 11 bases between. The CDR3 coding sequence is TGTGCCAGCTCACCAAGCAGTAGCGGCTCCTACAATGAGCAGTTCTTC. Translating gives CASSPSSSGSYNEQFF.

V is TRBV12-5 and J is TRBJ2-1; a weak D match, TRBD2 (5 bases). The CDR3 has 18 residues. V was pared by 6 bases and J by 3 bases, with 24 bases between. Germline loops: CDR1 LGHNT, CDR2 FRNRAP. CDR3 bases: TGTGCTAGTGGCGCAACCTTGGTAGCGAAAAGGTTCTACAATGAGCAGTTCTTC. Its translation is CASGATLVAKRFYNEQFF.

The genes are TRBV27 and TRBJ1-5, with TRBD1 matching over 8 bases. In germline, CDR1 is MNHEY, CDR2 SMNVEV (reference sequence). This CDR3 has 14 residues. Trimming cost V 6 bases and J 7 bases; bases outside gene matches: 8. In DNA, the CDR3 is TGTGCCAGCAGCTCGGACAGGGTGAACCAGCCCCAGCATTTT. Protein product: CASSSDRVNQPQHF.

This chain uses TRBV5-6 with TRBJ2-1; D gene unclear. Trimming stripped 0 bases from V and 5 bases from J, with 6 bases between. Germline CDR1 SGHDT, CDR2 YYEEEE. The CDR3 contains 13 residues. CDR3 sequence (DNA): TGTGCCAGCAGCTTGGCCCAGAACAATGAGCAGTTCTTC. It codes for CASSLAQNNEQFF.

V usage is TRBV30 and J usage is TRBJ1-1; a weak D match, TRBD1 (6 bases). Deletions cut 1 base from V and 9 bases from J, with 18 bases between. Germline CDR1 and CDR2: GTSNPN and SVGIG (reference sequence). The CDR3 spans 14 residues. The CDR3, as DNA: TGTGCCTGGAGTGGCCTGGTTGGCAGGGGCAAAGCTTTCTTT. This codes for CAWSGLVGRGKAFF.

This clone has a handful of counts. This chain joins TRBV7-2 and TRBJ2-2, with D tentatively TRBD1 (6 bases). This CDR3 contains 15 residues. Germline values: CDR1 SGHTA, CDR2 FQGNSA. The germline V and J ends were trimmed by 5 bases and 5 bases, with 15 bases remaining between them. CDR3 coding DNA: TGTGCCAGCAGCCCCGGGACACAGATTACCGGGGAGCTGTTTTTT. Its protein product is CASSPGTQITGELFF.

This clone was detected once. CDR3 nucleotide sequence: TGTGCCAGCAGGGTCTTAGGCAGGGAAAACACTGAAGCTTTCTTT. Translation gives CASRVLGRENTEAFF. This chain links TRBV6-1 with TRBJ1-1; a weak D match, TRBD1 (5 bases). The CDR3 contains 15 residues. CDR1 and CDR2 from the germline V gene are MNHNS and SASEGT. The V end lost 6 bases, the J end lost 2 bases, and 16 bases lay between the germline ends.

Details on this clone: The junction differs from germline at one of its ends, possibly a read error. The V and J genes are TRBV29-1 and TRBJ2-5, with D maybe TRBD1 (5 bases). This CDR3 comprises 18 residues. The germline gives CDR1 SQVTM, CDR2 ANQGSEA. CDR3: CSVESSLSGIGQQEAQYF. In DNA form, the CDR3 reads TGCAGCGTTGAGAGTAGCTTATCAGGGATCGGTCAACAAGAGGCCCAGTACTTC.

The CDR3 here is CASSQGGGDYRSYNEQFF. The CDR3 nucleotides are TGCGCCAGCAGCCAAGGAGGCGGGGACTATCGCTCCTACAATGAGCAGTTCTTC. The chain carries TRBV4-1 and TRBJ2-1; 7 bases are shared with TRBD2. Trimming cost V 1 base and J 0 bases; bases outside gene matches: 9. The germline V gene has CDR1 MGHRA and CDR2 YSYEKL. The CDR3 contains 18 residues.

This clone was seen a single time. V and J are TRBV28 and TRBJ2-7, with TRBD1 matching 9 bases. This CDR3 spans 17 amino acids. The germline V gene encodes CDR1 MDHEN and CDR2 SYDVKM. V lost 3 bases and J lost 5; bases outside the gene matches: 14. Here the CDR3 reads CASSFLLWRDRVHEQYF. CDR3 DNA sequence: TGTGCCAGCAGTTTTCTATTATGGAGGGACAGGGTCCACGAGCAGTACTTC. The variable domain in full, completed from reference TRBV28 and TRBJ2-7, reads DVKVTQSSRYLVKRTGEKVFLECVQDMDHENMFWYRQDPGLGLRLIYFSYDVKMKEKGDIPEGYSVSREKKERFSLILESASTNQTSMYLCASSFLLWRDRVHEQYFGPGTRLTVT.

The CDR3 reads CASSSPHRDRGTGELFF. Written as DNA, the CDR3 is TGTGCCAGCAGTTCCCCTCACCGTGACAGGGGCACCGGGGAGCTGTTTTTT. The chain recombines TRBV27 with TRBJ2-2; the match to TRBD1 covers 8 bases. The J segment lost 4 bases and the V segment lost 4 bases, leaving 11 bases of the junction unmatched. Per germline, CDR1 MNHEY and CDR2 SMNVEV (reference sequence). The CDR3 is made up of 17 amino acids.

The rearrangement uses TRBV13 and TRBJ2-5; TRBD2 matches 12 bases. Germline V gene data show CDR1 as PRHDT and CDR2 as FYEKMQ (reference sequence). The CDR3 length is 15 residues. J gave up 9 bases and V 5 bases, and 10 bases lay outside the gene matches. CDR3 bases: TGTGCCAGCAGCCAAAGGACTAGCGGGACTGTGGCCCAGTACTTC. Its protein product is CASSQRTSGTVAQYF.

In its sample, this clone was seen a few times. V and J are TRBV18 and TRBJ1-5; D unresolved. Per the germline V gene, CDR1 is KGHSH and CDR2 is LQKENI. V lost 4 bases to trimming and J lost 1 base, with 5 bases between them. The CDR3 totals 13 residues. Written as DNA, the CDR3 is TGTGCCAGCTCACGGGAGAGCAATCAGCCCCAGCATTTT. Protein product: CASSRESNQPQHF.

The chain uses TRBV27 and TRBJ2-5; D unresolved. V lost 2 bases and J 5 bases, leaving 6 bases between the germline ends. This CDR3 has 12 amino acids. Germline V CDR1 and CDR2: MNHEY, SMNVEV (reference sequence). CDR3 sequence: CASSLLSETQYF. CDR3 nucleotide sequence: TGTGCCAGCAGTTTACTGTCGGAGACCCAGTACTTC.

This CDR3 reads CAILKRERAYEQYF. The CDR3, as DNA: TGTGCCATCCTAAAGCGGGAACGCGCCTACGAGCAGTACTTC. The chain employs TRBV2 and TRBJ2-7; TRBD2 aligns across 7 bases. The trim removed 10 bases at V and 2 bases at J, leaving 11 bases unmatched. Germline V gene sequence: CDR1 SNHLY, CDR2 FYNNEI. The CDR3 consists of 14 residues.

This chain's CDR3 is CASSQGGLAGGRQETQYF. The CDR3 DNA is TGTGCCAGCAGCCAAGGAGGCCTAGCGGGAGGGCGGCAAGAGACCCAGTACTTC. V and J are TRBV4-2 and TRBJ2-5; TRBD2 aligns across 12 bases. The trim removed 1 base at V and 2 bases at J, leaving 8 bases unmatched. CDR1 is LGHNA and CDR2 is YNFKEQ in the germline V gene. The CDR3 spans 18 residues.

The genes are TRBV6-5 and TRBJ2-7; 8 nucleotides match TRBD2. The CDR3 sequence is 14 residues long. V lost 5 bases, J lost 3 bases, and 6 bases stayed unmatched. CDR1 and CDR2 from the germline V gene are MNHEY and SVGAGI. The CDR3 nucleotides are TGTGCCAGCAGTACCGGGACTAGGGTCTACGAGCAGTACTTC. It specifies CASSTGTRVYEQYF.

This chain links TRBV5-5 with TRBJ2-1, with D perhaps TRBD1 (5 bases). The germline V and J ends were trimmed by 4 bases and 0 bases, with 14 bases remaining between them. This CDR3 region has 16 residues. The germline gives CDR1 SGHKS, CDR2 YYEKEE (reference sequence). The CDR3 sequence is CASSLDKISSYNEQFF. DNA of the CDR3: TGTGCCAGCAGCCTGGACAAGATCAGCTCCTACAATGAGCAGTTCTTC.

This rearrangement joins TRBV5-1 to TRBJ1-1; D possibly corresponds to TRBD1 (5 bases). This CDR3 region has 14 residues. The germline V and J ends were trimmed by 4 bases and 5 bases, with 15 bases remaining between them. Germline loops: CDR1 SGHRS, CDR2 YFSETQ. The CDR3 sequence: CASSPRGGSTEAFF. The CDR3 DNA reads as TGCGCCAGCAGCCCGAGGGGAGGTAGTACTGAAGCTTTCTTT.